These 13 T cell receptor beta chains were sequenced from one sample in a study of response to subunit inactivated influenza vaccine (dated by TCRdb to the late 2010s). The protocol used for the library was RT-PCR. The run used an Illumina HiSeq 2500. The raw public reads went through TCRdb reprocessing: fastp at Q25, MiXCR clone calling, in-frame beta chains kept. When rows share a CDR3 protein, they turn into one entry using the most common DNA and genes. A total of approximately 530,000 distinct CDR3 sequences appear in this sample, approximately 12% of them only once. Around 13% of the sample belongs to the ten largest clones. In light of the paper, this sample's time point label describes: around 45 days after influenza vaccine administration. The sample here was PBMCs from blood, taken roughly 48 days after vaccination. These receptors were collected from a man aged 50-59 years who received an inactivated influenza vaccine. Donor details come from another sample of the same person, matched by shared clones.

The genes are TRBV11-2 and TRBJ1-3; D might be TRBD1 (6 bases). This CDR3 is built from 15 residues. Germline-derived CDR1 and CDR2 are SGHAT and FQNNGV. V was cut by 1 base and J by 3 bases, with 10 bases left in between. In nucleotides, the CDR3 is TGTGCCAGCAGCTTAGGGCAGGGGTATGGAAACACCATATATTTT. Translating gives CASSLGQGYGNTIYF.

The chain carries TRBV5-1 and TRBJ1-1; 10 bases are shared with TRBD1. Germline CDR1 and CDR2: SGHRS and YFSETQ. The CDR3 has 15 amino acids. V was clipped by 6 bases and J by 7 bases; unmatched bases: 12. The CDR3 coding sequence is TGCGCCAGCACCGTTACCGGGACAGGGGCCTATGAAGCTTTCTTT. Translated: CASTVTGTGAYEAFF.

The chain couples TRBV14 to TRBJ2-2; the D gene is possibly TRBD2 (5 bases). With 2 bases removed from V and 4 bases from J, the gap between germline ends came to 17 bases. The CDR3 has 17 amino acids. Looked up from germline, CDR1 is SGHDN and CDR2 is FVKESK. For the CDR3, the DNA is TGTGCCAGCAGCCAAAGAGTAGGCGGGCGGAGCACCGGGGAGCTGTTTTTT. It yields the protein CASSQRVGGRSTGELFF. The full variable domain, completed using reference TRBV14 and TRBJ2-2, is EAGVTQFPSHSVIEKGQTVTLRCDPISGHDNLYWYRRVMGKEIKFLLHFVKESKQDESGMPNNRFLAERTGGTYSTLKVQPAELEDSGVYFCASSQRVGGRSTGELFFGEGSRLTVL.

This clonotype was observed a few times. The chain couples TRBV18 to TRBJ2-3, with D unclear. V was trimmed by 3 bases and J by 6 bases, leaving 10 bases between them. There are 13 residues in the CDR3. In germline, CDR1 is KGHSH, CDR2 LQKENI. CDR3 residues: CASSPPYLDTQYF. CDR3 coding DNA: TGTGCCAGCTCACCGCCCTACTTGGATACGCAGTATTTT.

The gene calls are TRBV12-3 or TRBV12-4 and TRBJ2-1; 9 bases match TRBD1. There are 15 residues in the CDR3. V gave up 7 bases and J gave up 4 bases; unmatched junction bases: 8. Written as DNA, the CDR3 is TGTGCCAGCACTCAACAGGGGGCGCGGTACAATGAGCAGTTCTTC. This translates into CASTQQGARYNEQFF.

This chain connects TRBV4-2 to TRBJ2-3; 9 nucleotides align to TRBD2. The CDR3 covers 16 residues. The V gene end was trimmed by 1 base and the J gene end by 8 bases; junction bases not matched to a gene: 10. CDR1 and CDR2 from the germline V gene are LGHNA and YNFKEQ. The CDR3 region is CASSQVVSGGPGTQYF. CDR3 nucleotides: TGTGCCAGCAGCCAAGTTGTGAGCGGGGGGCCAGGTACGCAGTATTTT.

This clonotype was found many times. The V call is TRBV29-1, the J call TRBJ2-1; TRBD2 matches 15 bases. The germline V gene has CDR1 SQVTM and CDR2 ANQGSEA. This CDR3 has 14 residues. V lost 4 bases and J lost 10; bases outside the gene matches: 5. CDR3 residues: CSVARTSGGEEQFF. The CDR3 DNA follows: TGCAGCGTTGCAAGGACTAGCGGGGGGGAAGAGCAGTTCTTC.

This clonotype was found a few times. J is TRBJ2-5 and V is TRBV10-2, with no clear D. The V gene lost 0 bases and the J gene lost 5 bases, with 13 bases spanning the gap. The CDR3 spans 15 residues. CDR1 is WSHSY and CDR2 is SAAADI in the germline V gene. The CDR3 reads CASSESVLGWETQYF. In DNA form, the CDR3 reads TGCGCCAGCAGTGAGTCAGTGCTTGGTTGGGAGACCCAGTACTTC.

The chain combines TRBV9 with TRBJ2-1; either TRBD1 or TRBD2 may supply D (6 bases each). The CDR3 covers 13 residues. V was trimmed by 3 bases and J by 10 bases, leaving 14 bases between them. Germline values: CDR1 SGDLS, CDR2 YYNGEE. The CDR3 bases are TGTGCCAGCAGCGGGCTGACTAGGGGGGAGCAGTTCTTC. Amino acids: CASSGLTRGEQFF.

This clonotype was counted between two and nine times. This chain links TRBV27 with TRBJ1-5; no firm D call. Germline lookup yields CDR1 MNHEY and CDR2 SMNVEV (reference sequence). The V gene lost 3 bases and the J gene lost 6 bases, with 9 bases spanning the gap. The CDR3 spans 13 residues. The CDR3 DNA follows: TGTGCCAGCAGTTTCAACGTAGGTCAGCCCCAGCATTTT. Protein: CASSFNVGQPQHF.

This clonotype has just a few counts. This rearrangement joins TRBV4-2 to TRBJ1-6; the D gene is possibly TRBD1 (5 bases). Deletions cut 1 base from V and 7 bases from J, with 11 bases between. Germline V lookup: CDR1 LGHNA, CDR2 YNFKEQ. This CDR3 is 15 amino acids long. CDR3 bases: TGTGCCAGCAGCCAAGGACAGACGCCAAATTCACCCCTCCACTTT. It translates to CASSQGQTPNSPLHF.

This clonotype was seen more than once but under ten times. The chain carries TRBV14 and TRBJ2-2, with a possible D match to TRBD2 (7 bases). Trimming stripped 4 bases from V and 4 bases from J, with 16 bases between. The CDR3 length is 16 residues. CDR1 is SGHDN, CDR2 FVKESK, per germline. The CDR3 coding sequence is TGTGCCAGCAGCCCCCGAGGGGGGGGCCTCACCGGGGAGCTGTTTTTT. Translated: CASSPRGGGLTGELFF.

This clonotype was found a few times. The chain links TRBV12-3 or TRBV12-4 to TRBJ2-2; possibly TRBD2 for D (5 bases). V gave up 6 bases and J gave up 10 bases, with 12 bases separating them. The CDR3 covers 12 residues. As DNA, the CDR3 is TGTGCCAGCAGCCAACCCCGGGAGGAGCTGTTTTTT. As protein: CASSQPREELFF.